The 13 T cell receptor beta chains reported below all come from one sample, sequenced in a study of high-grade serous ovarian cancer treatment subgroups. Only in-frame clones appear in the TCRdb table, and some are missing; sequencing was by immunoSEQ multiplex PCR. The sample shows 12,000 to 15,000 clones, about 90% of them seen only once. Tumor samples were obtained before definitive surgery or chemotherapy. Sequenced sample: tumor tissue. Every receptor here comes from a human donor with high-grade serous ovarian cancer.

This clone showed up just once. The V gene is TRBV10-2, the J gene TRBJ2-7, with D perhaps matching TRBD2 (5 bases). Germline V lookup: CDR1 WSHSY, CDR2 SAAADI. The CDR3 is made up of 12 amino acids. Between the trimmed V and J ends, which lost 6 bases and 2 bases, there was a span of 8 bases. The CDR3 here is CASSPGAYEQYF. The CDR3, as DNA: TGCGCCAGCAGCCCCGGGGCCTACGAGCAGTACTTC.

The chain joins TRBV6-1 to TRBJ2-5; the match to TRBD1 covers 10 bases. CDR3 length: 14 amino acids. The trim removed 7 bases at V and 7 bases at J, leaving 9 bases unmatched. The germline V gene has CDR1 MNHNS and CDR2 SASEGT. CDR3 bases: TGTGCCAGCAACGTAGACAGGGGGCAGGGGACCCAGTACTTC. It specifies CASNVDRGQGTQYF.

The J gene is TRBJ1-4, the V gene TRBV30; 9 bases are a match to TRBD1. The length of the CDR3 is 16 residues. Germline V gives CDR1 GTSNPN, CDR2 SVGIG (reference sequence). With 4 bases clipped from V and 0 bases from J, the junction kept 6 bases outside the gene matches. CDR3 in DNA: TGTGCCTGGAATGACAGGGGGAGAGCAACTAATGAAAAACTGTTTTTT. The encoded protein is CAWNDRGRATNEKLFF.

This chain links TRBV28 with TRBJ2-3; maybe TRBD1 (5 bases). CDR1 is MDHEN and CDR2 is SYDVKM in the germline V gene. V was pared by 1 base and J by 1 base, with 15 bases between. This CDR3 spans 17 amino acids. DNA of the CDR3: TGTGCCAGCAGTTTATACCACTCCCAGACAGGCACAGATACGCAGTATTTT. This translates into CASSLYHSQTGTDTQYF.

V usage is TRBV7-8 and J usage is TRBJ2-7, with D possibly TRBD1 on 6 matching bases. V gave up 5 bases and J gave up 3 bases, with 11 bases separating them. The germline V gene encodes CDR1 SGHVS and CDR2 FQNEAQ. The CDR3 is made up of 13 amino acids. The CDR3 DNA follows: TGTGCCAGCAGCCGCCCGGACAGCTACGAGCAGTACTTC. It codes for CASSRPDSYEQYF.

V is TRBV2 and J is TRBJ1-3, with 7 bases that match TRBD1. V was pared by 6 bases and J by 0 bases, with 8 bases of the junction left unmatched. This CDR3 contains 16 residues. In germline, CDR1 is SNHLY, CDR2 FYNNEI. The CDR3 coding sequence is TGTGCCAGCAGAGAGCAATGGGACAGCTCTGGAAACACCATATATTTT. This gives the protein CASREQWDSSGNTIYF.

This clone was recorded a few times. CDR3 amino acids: CASSGREGDGYTF. Written as DNA, the CDR3 is TGTGCCAGCAGTGGCCGGGAGGGGGACGGCTACACCTTC. The rearrangement joins TRBV28 to TRBJ1-2; D might be TRBD1 (6 bases). The CDR3 covers 13 residues. Germline V gene sequence: CDR1 MDHEN, CDR2 SYDVKM. V gave up 5 bases and J gave up 8 bases, with 15 bases separating them.

CDR3 sequence: CASSETSGGKGETQYF. The CDR3 DNA sequence: TGTGCCAGCAGTGAAACTAGCGGGGGGAAGGGTGAGACCCAGTACTTC. The chain uses TRBV2 and TRBJ2-5, with TRBD2 matching over 12 bases. With V trimmed by 2 bases and J by 5 bases, 6 bases remained unmatched. There are 16 residues in the CDR3. CDR1 is SNHLY and CDR2 is FYNNEI in the germline V gene. The full variable domain, with the rest looked up from reference TRBV2 and TRBJ2-5, is EPEVTQTPSHQVTQMGQEVILRCVPISNHLYFYWYRQILGQKVEFLVSFYNNEISEKSEIFDDQFSVERPDGSNFTLKIRSTKLEDSAMYFCASSETSGGKGETQYFGPGTRLLVL.

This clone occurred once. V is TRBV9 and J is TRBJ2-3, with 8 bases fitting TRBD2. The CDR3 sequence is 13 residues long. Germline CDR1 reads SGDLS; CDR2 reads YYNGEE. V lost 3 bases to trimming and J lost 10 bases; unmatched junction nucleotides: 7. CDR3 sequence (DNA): TGTGCCAGCAGCGACGGACTAGCCATTTCGCAGTATTTT. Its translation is CASSDGLAISQYF.

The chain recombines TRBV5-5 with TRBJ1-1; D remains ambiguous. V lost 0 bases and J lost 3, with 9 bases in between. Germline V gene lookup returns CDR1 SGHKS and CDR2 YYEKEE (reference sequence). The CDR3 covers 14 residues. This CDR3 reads CASSLGGGDTEAFF. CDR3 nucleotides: TGTGCCAGCAGCTTGGGGGGTGGGGACACTGAAGCTTTCTTT.

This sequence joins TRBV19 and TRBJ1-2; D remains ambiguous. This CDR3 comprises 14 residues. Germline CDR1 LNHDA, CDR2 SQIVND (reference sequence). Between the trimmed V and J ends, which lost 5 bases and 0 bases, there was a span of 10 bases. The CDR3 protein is CASSEAASNYGYTF. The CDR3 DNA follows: TGTGCCAGTAGTGAGGCGGCCTCTAACTATGGCTACACCTTC. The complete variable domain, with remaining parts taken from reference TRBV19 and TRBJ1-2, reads DGGITQSPKYLFRKEGQNVTLSCEQNLNHDAMYWYRQDPGQGLRLIYYSQIVNDFQKGDIAEGYSVSREKKESFPLTVTSAQKNPTAFYLCASSEAASNYGYTFGSGTRLTVV.

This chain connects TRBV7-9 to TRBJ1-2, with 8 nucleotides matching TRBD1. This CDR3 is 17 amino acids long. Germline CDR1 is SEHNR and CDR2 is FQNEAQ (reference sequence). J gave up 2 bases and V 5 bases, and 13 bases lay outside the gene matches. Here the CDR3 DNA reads TGTGCCAGCAGCCTCGCATCGGGCAGGGGGCGCAACTATGGCTACACCTTC. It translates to CASSLASGRGRNYGYTF.

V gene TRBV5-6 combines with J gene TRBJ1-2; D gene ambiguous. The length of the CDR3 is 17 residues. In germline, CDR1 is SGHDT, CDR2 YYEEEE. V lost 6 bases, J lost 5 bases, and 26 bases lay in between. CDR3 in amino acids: CASTYIDNGGPLYGYTF. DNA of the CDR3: TGTGCCAGCACTTATATTGACAATGGAGGCCCCCTTTATGGCTACACCTTC.